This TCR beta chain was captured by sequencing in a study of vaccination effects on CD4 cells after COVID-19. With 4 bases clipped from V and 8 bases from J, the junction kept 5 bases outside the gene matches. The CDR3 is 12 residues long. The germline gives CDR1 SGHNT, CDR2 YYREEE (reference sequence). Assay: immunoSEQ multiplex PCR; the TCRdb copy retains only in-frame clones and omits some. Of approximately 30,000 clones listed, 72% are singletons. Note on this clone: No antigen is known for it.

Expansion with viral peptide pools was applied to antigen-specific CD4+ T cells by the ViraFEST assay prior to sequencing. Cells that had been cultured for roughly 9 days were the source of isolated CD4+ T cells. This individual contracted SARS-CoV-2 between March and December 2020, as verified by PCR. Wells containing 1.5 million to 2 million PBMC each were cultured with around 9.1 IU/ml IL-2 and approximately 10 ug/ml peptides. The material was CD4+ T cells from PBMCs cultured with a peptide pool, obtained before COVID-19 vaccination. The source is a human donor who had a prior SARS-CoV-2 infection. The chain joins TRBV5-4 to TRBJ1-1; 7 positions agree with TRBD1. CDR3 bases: TGTGCCAGCAGCCGGGACAGCCCCGAAGCTTTCTTT. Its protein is CASSRDSPEAFF.